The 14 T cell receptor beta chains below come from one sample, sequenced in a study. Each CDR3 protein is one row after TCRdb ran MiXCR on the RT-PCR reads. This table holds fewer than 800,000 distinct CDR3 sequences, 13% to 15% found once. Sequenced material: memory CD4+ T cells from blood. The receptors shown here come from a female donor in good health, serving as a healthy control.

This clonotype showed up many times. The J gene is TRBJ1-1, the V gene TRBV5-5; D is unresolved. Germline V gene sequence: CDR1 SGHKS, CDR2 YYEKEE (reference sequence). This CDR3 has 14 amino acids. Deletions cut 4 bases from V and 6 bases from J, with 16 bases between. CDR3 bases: TGTGCCAGCAGCAAAGACATCTCCAGAGCTGAAGCTTTCTTT. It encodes CASSKDISRAEAFF. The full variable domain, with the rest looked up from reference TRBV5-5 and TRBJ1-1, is DAGVTQSPTHLIKTRGQQVTLRCSPISGHKSVSWYQQVLGQGPQFIFQYYEKEERGRGNFPDRFSARQFPNYSSELNVNALLLGDSALYLCASSKDISRAEAFFGQGTRLTVV.

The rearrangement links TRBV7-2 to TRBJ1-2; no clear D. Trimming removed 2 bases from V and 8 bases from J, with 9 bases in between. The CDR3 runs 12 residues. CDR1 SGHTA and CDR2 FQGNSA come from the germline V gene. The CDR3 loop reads CASSLSGLGYTF. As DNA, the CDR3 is TGTGCCAGCAGCTTAAGTGGGTTAGGCTACACCTTC. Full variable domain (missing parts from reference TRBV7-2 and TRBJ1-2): GAGVSQSPSNKVTEKGKDVELRCDPISGHTALYWYRQSLGQGLEFLIYFQGNSAPDKSGLPSDRFSAERTGGSVSTLTIQRTQQEDSAVYLCASSLSGLGYTFGSGTRLTVV.

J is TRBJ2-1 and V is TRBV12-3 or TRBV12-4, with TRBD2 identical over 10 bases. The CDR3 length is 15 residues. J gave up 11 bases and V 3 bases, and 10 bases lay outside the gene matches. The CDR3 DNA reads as TGTGCCAGCAGTTTGGGGACTAGCGTAGGGGGTCAGCAGTTCTTC. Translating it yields CASSLGTSVGGQQFF.

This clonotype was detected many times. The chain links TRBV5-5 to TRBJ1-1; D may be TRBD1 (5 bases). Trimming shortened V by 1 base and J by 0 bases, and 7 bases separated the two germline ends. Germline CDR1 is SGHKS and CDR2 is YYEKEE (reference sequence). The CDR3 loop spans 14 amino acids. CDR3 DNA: TGTGCCAGCAGCTTGCGACAGCTGAACACTGAAGCTTTCTTT. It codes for CASSLRQLNTEAFF.

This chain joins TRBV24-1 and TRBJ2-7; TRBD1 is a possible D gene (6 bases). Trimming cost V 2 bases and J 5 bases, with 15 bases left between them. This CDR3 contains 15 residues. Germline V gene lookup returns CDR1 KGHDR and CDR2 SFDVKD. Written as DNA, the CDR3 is TGTGCCACCAGTGATTCCGGGACATCAACCCACGAGCAGTACTTC. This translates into CATSDSGTSTHEQYF.

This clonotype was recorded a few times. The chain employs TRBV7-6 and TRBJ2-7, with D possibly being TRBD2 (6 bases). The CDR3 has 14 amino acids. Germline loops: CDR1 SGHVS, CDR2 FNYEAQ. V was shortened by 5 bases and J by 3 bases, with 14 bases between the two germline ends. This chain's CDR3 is CASSAVRENYEQYF. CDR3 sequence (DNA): TGTGCCAGCAGCGCTGTGCGGGAAAACTACGAGCAGTACTTC.

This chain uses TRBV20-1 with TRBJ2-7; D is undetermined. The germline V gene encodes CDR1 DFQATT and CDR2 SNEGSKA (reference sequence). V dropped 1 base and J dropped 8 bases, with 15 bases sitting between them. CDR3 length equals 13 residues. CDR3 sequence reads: CSARVASSVQQYF. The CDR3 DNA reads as TGCAGTGCTAGAGTGGCTAGTTCGGTTCAGCAGTACTTC.

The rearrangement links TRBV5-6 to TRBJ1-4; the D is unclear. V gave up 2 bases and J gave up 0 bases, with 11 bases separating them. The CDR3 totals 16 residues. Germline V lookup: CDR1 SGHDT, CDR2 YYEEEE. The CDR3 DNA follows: TGTGCCAGCAGCTTAAAGCCGCGAACAACTAATGAAAAACTGTTTTTT. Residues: CASSLKPRTTNEKLFF.

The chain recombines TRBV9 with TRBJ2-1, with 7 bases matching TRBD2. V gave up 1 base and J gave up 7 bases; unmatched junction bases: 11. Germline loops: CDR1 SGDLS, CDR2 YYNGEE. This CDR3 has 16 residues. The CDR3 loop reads CASSVLSGVGRNEQFF. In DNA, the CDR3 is TGTGCCAGCAGCGTACTGAGCGGTGTCGGGAGGAATGAGCAGTTCTTC.

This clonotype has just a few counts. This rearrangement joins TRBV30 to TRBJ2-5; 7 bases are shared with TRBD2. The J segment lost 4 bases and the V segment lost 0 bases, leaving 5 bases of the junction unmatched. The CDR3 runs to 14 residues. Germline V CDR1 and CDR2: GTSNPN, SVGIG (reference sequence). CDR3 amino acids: CAWSVMASGETQYF. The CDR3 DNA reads TGTGCCTGGAGTGTAATGGCTAGCGGAGAGACCCAGTACTTC.

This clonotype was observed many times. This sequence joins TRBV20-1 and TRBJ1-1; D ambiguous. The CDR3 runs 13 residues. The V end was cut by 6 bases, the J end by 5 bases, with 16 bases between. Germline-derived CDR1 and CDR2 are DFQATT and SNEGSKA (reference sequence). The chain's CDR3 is CSASEGGYTEAFF. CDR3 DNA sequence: TGCAGTGCGTCGGAGGGTGGGTATACTGAAGCTTTCTTT.

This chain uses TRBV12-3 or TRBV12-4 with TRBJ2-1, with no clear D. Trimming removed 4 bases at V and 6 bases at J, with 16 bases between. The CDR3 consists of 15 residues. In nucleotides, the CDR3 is TGTGCCAGCAGTTACAGACGAGAATTGAGCAATGAGCAGTTCTTC. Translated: CASSYRRELSNEQFF.

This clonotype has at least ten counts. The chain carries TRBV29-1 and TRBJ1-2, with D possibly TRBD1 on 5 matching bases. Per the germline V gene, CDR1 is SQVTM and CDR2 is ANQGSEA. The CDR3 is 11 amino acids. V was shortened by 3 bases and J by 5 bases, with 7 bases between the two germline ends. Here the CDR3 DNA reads TGCAGCGTTGACAAGGGGTATGGCTACACCTTC. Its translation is CSVDKGYGYTF.

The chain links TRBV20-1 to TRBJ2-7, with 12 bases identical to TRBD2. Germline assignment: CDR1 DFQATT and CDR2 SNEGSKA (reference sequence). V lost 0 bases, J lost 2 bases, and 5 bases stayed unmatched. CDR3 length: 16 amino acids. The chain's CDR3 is CSAREIRLAGAYEQYF. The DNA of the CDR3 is TGCAGTGCTAGAGAGATTCGACTAGCGGGAGCCTACGAGCAGTACTTC.